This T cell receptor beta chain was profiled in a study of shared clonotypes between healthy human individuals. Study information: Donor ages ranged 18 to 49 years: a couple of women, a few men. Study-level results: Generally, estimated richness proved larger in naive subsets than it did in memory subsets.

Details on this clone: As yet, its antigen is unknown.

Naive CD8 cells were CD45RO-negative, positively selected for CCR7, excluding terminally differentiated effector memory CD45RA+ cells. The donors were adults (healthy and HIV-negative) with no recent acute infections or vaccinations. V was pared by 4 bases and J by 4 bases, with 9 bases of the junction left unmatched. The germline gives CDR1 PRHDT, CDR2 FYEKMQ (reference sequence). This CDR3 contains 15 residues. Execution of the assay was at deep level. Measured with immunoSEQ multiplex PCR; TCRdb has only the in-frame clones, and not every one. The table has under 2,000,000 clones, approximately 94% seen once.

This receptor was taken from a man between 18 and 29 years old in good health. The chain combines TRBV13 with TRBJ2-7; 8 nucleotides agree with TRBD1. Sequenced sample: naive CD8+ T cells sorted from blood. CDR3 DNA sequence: TGTGCCAGCAGCTCCCGAACAGGGGGGCGGTACGAGCAGTACTTC. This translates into CASSSRTGGRYEQYF.